This T cell receptor beta chain was identified in a study of blood T cell repertoires in COVID-19. Study-level information: In each case, the material was cDNA or gDNA derived from T cells, B-cell-depleted T cells, or PBMCs.

Original analysis: Estimates of nucleated cell counts were drawn from the amplification of reference gene primers. Profiled with immunoSEQ multiplex PCR; TCRdb holds only in-frame clones, not every one. The DNA gave D and trimming, while V, J and clone size come from that table. The sample yields about 250,000 clones, 88% seen once. The ends were cut back, 7 bases at V and 7 bases at J, with 15 bases in the middle. The CDR3 is 13 amino acids. The germline gives CDR1 KGHDR, CDR2 SFDVKD. The clonotype was recovered from a woman aged 40-49 years who had recovered from COVID-19. The chain links TRBV24-1 to TRBJ1-2, with D perhaps TRBD1 (5 bases). Sample: peripheral blood. The CDR3 loop reads CATRPGGTGGYTF. CDR3 in DNA: TGTGCCACCAGGCCCGGGGGGACGGGTGGCTACACCTTC.